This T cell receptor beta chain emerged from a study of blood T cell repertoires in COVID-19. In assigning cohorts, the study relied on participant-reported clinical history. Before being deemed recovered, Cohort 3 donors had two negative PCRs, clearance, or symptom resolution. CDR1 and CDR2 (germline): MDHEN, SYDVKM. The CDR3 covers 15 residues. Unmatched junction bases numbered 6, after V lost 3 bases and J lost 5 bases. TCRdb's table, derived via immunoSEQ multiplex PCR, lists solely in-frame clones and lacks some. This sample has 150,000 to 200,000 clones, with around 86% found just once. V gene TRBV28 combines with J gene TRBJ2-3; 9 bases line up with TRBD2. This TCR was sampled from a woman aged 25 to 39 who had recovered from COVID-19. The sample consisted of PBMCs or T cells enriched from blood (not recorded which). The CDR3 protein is CASSFLAGDEDTQYF. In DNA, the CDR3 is TGTGCCAGCAGTTTCTTAGCGGGAGATGAAGATACGCAGTATTTT.